These T cell receptor beta chains were read from a single sample in a study of T-cell reconstitution after alpha-beta-depleted transplantation in children. One entry per CDR3 protein, called by TCRdb with MiXCR from the PCR reads. Among a few hundred thousand distinct CDR3 sequences listed, about a tenth were seen once. Material: PBMCs, obtained before TCRalphabeta/CD19-depleted stem cell transplant. These receptors all stem from a child younger than two with acute myeloid leukemia, due to receive a stem cell transplant. The conserved cysteine and the conserved F or W are not part of the CDR3 here.

>TRBV5-1|TRBJ2-1
ASSLSVTILSSYNEQF
>TRBV12-3/TRBV12-4|TRBJ2-2
ASSYRAGELF
>TRBV9|TRBJ2-2
ASSVRTSDAGELF
>TRBV2|TRBJ1-1
ASSGQTKNTEAF
>TRBV28|TRBJ1-4
ASSPQGRNEKLF
>TRBV7-2|TRBJ2-3
ASNFAAGSTDTQY
>TRBV14|TRBJ2-5
ASSQVAASPRTQY
>TRBV12-3/TRBV12-4|TRBJ1-1
ASEGKTEAF
>TRBV6-5|TRBJ2-2
ASSYSLAGVGELF
>TRBV24-1|TRBJ2-1
ATSGSGRARNEQF
>TRBV24-1|TRBJ2-1
ATSDRRVAGENEQF
>TRBV3-1|TRBJ2-7
ASSPLGGHNEQY
>TRBV30|TRBJ1-5
AWSPGQGIYRKPNQPQH
>TRBV20-1|TRBJ1-5
SADDRGDQPQH
>TRBV6-5|TRBJ1-5
ASSYHRGDQPQH
>TRBV29-1|TRBJ2-2
SVVGADGELF
>TRBV7-9|TRBJ1-4
TSSLAGHGNEKLF
>TRBV5-1|TRBJ1-2
ASSLEYPGTGGMGYGYT
>TRBV10-3|TRBJ2-5
AISVRGETQY
>TRBV4-2|TRBJ2-5
ASSQDSLSLRMGETQY
>TRBV5-1|TRBJ2-7
ASSLQQSSYEQY
>TRBV20-1|TRBJ1-2
SARRGAGDLSSGYT
>TRBV5-5|TRBJ2-2
ASSLGTSGTGELF
>TRBV7-3|TRBJ2-3
ASSLGPTMNTQY
>TRBV12-3/TRBV12-4|TRBJ1-1
ASGIQGTVEAF
>TRBV30|TRBJ2-2
ARISGYGELF
>TRBV5-1|TRBJ2-4
ASSWPTGVGAKNIQY
>TRBV25-1|TRBJ1-6
ASSAGTGNSPLH
>TRBV12-3/TRBV12-4|TRBJ2-1
ASSLLGDTYNEQF
>TRBV6-5|TRBJ1-4
ASSSRGATNEKLF
>TRBV27|TRBJ1-4
ASTTLRGEKLF
>TRBV28|TRBJ2-1
ASSAEGEQF
>TRBV28|TRBJ1-4
ASSPGHEKLF
>TRBV11-2|TRBJ2-5
ASSSGLQETQY